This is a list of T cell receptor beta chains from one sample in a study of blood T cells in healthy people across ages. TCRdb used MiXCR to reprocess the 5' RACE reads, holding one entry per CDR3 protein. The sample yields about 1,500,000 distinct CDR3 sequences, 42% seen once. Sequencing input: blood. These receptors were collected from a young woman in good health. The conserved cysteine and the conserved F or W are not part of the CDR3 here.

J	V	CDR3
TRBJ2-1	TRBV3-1	ASSARDRGWSSYNEQF
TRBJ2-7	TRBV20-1	SVIWGGGSSYNEQY
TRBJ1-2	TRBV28	ASRPLPANYGYT
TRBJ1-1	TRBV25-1	ASSDGRGLPNTEAF
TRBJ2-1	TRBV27	ASSVSPGLAGGSSSYNEQF
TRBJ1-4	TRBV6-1	ASRLTGEGEKLF
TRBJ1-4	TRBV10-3	AISRSQGIDEKLF
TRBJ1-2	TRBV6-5	ASSRGADYGYT
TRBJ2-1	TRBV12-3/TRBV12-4	ASRPDGDNEQF
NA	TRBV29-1	SVEVQGASAYEQY
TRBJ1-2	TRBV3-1	ASSQNLQQGSNYGYT
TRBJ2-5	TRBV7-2	ASSLDWSKETQY
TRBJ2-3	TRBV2	AKQAASGSYDTQY
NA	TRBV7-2	ASSSRGLAGFGETQY
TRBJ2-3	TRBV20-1	SATAGTGASGTDTQY
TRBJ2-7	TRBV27	ATGSDRSYEQY
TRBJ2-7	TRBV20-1	SARPTVEQY
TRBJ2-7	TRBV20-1	SARPKRGPAYEQY
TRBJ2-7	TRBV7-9	ASSFSGEAYEQY
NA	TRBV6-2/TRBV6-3	ASSDRGTTEQY
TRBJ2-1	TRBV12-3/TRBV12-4	ASSSPRAGGISYNEQF
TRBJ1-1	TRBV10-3	AISEQPATEAF
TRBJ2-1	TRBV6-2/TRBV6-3	ASAKDRGYYNEQF
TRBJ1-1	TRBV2	ASTDLAGGVKNTEAF
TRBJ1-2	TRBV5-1	ASSSTGTGHSNYGYT
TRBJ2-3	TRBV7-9	ASSLGAAGDATDTQY
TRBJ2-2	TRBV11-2	ASSLIYGGNTGELF
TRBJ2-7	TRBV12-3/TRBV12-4	ASSPAGVEQY